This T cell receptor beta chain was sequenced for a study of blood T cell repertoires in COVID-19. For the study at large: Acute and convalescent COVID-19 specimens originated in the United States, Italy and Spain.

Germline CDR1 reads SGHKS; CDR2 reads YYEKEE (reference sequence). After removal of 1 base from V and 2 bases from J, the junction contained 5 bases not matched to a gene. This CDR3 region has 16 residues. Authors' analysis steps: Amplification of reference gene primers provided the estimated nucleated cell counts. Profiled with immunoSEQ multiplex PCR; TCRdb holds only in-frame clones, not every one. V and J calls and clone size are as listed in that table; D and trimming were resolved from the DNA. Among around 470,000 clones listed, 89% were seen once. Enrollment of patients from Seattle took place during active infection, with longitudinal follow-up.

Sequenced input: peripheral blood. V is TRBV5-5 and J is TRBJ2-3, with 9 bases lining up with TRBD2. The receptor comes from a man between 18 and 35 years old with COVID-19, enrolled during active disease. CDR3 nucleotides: TGTGCCAGCAGCTTGTTAGCGGGAGAACTCACAGATACGCAGTATTTT. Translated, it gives CASSLLAGELTDTQYF.